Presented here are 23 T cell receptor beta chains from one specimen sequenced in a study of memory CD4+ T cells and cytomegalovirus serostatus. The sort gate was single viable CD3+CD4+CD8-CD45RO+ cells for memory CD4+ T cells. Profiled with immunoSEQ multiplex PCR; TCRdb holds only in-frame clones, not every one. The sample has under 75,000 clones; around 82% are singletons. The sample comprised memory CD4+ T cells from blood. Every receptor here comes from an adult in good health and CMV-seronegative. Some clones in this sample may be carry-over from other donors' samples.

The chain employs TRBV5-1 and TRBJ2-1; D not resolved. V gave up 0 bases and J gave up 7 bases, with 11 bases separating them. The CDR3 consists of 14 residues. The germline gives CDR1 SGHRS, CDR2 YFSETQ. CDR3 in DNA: TGCGCCAGCAGCTTGGATGGCAGGAAGAATGAGCAGTTCTTC. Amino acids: CASSLDGRKNEQFF. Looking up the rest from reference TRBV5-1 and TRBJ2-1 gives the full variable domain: KAGVTQTPRYLIKTRGQQVTLSCSPISGHRSVSWYQQTPGQGLQFLFEYFSETQRNKGNFPGRFSGRQFSNSRSEMNVSTLELGDSALYLCASSLDGRKNEQFFGPGTRLTVL.

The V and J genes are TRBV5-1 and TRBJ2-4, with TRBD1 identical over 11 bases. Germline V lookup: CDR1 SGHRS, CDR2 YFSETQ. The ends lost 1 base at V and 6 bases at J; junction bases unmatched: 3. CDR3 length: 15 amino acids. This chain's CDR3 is CASSLTGTGGNIQYF. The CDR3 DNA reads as TGCGCCAGCAGCTTGACCGGGACAGGGGGAAACATTCAGTACTTC.

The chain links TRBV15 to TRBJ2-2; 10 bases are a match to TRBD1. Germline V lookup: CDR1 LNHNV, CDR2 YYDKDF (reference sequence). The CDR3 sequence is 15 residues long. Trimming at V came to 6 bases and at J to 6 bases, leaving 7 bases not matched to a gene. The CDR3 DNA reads TGTGCCACCAGTCCCGGGACAGGGGTTCCCGGGGAGCTGTTTTTT. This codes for CATSPGTGVPGELFF.

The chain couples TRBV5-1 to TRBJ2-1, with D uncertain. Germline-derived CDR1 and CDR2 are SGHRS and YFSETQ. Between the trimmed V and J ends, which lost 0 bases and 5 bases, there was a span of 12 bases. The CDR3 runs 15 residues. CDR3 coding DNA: TGCGCCAGCAGCTTGGTAGGGAACCCCCACAATGAGCAGTTCTTC. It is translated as CASSLVGNPHNEQFF.

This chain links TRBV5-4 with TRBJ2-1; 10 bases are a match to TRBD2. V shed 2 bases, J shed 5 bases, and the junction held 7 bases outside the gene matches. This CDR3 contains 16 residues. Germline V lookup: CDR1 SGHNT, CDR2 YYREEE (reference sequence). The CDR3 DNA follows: TGTGCCAGCAGCTTCCAAAGAGCGGGAGGGGACAATGAGCAGTTCTTC. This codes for CASSFQRAGGDNEQFF.

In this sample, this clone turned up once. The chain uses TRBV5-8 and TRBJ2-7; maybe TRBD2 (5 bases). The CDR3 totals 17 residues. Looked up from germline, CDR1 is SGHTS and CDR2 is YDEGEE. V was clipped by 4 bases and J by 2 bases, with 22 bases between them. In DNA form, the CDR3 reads TGTGCCAGCAGCCTATTCCCAGGAGGATACCCCACCTACGAGCAGTACTTC. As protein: CASSLFPGGYPTYEQYF.

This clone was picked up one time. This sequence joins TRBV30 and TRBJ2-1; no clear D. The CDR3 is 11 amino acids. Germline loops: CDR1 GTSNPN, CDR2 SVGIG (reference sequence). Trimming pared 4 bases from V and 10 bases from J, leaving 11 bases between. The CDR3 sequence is CAWNTFGEQFF. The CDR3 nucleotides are TGTGCCTGGAATACATTTGGGGAGCAGTTCTTC.

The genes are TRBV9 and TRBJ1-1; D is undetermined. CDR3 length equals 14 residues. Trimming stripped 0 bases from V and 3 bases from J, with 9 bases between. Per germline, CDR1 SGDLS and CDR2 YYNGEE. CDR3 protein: CASSVAGVHTEAFF. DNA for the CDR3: TGTGCCAGCAGCGTAGCTGGGGTGCACACTGAAGCTTTCTTT.

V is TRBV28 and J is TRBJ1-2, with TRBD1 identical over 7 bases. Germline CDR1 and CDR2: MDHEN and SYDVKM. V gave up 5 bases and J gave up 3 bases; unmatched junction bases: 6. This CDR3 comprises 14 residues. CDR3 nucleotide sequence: TGTGCCAGCAGTCCAGGGGGGGGTGACTATGGCTACACCTTC. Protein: CASSPGGGDYGYTF.

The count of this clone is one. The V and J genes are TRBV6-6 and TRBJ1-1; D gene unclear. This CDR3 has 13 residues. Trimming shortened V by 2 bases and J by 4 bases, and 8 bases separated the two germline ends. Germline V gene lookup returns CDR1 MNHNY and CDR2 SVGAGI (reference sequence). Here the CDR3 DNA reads TGTGCCAGCAGTTACGCGGCGGGCACTGAAGCTTTCTTT. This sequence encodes CASSYAAGTEAFF.

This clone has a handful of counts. The CDR3 sequence: CASSFSGTGGFGYTF. CDR3 nucleotides: TGCGCCAGCAGCTTCTCCGGGACAGGGGGTTTTGGCTACACCTTC. This chain joins TRBV5-1 and TRBJ1-2; 11 bases line up with TRBD1. CDR3 length: 15 amino acids. Unmatched junction bases numbered 7, after V lost 2 bases and J lost 7 bases. CDR1 and CDR2 (germline): SGHRS, YFSETQ.

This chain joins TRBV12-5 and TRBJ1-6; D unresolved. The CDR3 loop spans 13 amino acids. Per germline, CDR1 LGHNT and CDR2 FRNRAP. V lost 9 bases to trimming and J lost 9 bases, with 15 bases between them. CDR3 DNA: TGTGCTAGCGGGAGAGATGAGGCTTCACCCCTCCACTTT. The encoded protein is CASGRDEASPLHF.

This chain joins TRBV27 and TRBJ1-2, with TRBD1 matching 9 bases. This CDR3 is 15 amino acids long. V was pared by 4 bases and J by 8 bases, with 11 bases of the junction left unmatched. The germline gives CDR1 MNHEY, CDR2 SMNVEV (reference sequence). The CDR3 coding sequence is TGTGCCAGCAGTTCCCAGCCCCGGACAGGGGACGGCTACACCTTC. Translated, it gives CASSSQPRTGDGYTF.

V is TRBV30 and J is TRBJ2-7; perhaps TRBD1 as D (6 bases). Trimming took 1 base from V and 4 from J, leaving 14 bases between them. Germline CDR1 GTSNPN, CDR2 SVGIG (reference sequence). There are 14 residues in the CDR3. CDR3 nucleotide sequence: TGTGCCTGGAGTGATCGGCAGGGGAATTACGAGCAGTACTTC. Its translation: CAWSDRQGNYEQYF.

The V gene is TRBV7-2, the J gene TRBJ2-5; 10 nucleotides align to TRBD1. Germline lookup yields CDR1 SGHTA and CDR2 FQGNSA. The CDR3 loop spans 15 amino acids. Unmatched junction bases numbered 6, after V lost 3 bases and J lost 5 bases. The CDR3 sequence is CASSLVGQGGETQYF. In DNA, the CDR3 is TGTGCCAGCAGCTTGGTCGGACAGGGGGGCGAGACCCAGTACTTC.

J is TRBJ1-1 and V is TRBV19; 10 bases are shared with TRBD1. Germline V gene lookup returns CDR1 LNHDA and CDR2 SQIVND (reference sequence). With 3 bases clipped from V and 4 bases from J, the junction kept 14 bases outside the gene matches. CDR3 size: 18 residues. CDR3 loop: CASSISPSRQGAITEAFF. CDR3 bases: TGTGCCAGTAGTATTTCCCCTTCGAGACAGGGGGCGATCACTGAAGCTTTCTTT.

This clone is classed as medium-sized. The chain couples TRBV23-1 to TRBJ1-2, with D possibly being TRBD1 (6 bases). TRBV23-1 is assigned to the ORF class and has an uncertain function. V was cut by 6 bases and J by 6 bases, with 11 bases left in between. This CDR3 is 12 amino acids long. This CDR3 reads CASRPQGDGYTF. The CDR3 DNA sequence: TGCGCCAGCAGACCACAGGGAGATGGCTACACCTTC.

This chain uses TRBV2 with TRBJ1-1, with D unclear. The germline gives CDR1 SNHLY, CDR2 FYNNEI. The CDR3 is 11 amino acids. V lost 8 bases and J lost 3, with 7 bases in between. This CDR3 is CASGGDTEAFF. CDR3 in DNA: TGTGCCAGCGGTGGTGACACTGAAGCTTTCTTT.

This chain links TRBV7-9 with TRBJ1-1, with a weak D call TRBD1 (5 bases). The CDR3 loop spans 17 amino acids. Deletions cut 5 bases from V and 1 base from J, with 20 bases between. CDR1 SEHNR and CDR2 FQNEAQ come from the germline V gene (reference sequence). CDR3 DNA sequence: TGTGCCAGCAGCGCCTACCGGGCAGGGCGAGGGAACACTGAAGCTTTCTTT. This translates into CASSAYRAGRGNTEAFF. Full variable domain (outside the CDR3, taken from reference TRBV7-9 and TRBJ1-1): DTGVSQNPRHKITKRGQNVTFRCDPISEHNRLYWYRQTLGQGPEFLTYFQNEAQLEKSRLLSDRFSAERPKGSFSTLEIQRTEQGDSAMYLCASSAYRAGRGNTEAFFGQGTRLTVV.

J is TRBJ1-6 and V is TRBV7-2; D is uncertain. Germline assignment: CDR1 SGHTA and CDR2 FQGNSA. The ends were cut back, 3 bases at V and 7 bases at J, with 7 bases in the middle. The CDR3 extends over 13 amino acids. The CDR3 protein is CASSFSENSPLHF. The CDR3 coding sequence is TGTGCCAGCAGCTTCTCGGAGAATTCACCCCTCCACTTT.

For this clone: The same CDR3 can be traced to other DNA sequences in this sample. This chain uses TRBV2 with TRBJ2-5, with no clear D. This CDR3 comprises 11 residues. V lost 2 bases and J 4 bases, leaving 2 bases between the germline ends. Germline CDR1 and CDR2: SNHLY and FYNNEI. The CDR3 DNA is TGTGCCAGCAGTGAACTAGAGACCCAGTACTTC. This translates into CASSELETQYF.

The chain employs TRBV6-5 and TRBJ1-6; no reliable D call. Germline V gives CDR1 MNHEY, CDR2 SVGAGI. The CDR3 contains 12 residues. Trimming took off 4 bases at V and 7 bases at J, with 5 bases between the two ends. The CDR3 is CASSSRNSPLHF. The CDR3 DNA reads TGTGCCAGCAGTTCCAGGAATTCACCCCTCCACTTT.

The CDR3 loop reads CAWSGRENQPQHF. CDR3 nucleotide sequence: TGTGCCTGGAGTGGACGGGAAAATCAGCCCCAGCATTTT. The rearrangement joins TRBV30 to TRBJ1-5; no firm D call. From germline, CDR1 is GTSNPN and CDR2 SVGIG (reference sequence). The CDR3 has 13 residues. V was pared by 1 base and J by 4 bases, with 8 bases between. The whole variable domain, remainder taken from reference TRBV30 and TRBJ1-5, is SQTIHQWPATLVQPVGSPLSLECTVEGTSNPNLYWYRQAAGRGLQLLFYSVGIGQISSEVPQNLSASRPQDRQFILSSKKLLLSDSGFYLCAWSGRENQPQHFGDGTRLSIL.